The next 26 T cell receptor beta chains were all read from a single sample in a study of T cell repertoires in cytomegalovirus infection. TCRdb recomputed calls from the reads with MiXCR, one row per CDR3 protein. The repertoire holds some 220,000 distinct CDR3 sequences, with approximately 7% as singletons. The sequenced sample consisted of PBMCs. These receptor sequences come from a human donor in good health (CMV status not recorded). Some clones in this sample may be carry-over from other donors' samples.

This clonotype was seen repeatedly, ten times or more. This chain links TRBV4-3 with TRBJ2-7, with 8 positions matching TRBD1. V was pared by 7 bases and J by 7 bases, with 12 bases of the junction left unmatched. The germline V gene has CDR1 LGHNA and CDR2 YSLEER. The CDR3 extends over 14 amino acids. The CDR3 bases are TGCGCCAGCACCTACGACAGGGGAACGGGAGAGCAGTACTTC. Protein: CASTYDRGTGEQYF.

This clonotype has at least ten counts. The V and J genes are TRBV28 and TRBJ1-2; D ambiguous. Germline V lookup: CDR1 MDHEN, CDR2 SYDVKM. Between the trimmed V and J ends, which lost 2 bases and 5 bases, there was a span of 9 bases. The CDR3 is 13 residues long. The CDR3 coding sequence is TGTGCCAGCAGTTTAGAATGGGAGTATGGCTACACCTTC. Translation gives CASSLEWEYGYTF.

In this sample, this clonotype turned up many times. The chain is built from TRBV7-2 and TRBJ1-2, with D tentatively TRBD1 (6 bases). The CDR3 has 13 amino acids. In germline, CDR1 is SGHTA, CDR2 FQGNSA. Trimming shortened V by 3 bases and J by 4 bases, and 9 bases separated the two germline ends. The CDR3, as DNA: TGTGCCAGCAGCTTCCGGACAGCCTATGGCTACACCTTC. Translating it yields CASSFRTAYGYTF.

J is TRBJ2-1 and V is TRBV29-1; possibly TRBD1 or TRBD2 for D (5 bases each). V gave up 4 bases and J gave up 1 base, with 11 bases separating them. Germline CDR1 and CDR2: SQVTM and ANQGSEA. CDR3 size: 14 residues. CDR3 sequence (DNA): TGCAGCGTTGCCGGGGCGGGTTCCTACAATGAGCAGTTCTTC. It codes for CSVAGAGSYNEQFF.

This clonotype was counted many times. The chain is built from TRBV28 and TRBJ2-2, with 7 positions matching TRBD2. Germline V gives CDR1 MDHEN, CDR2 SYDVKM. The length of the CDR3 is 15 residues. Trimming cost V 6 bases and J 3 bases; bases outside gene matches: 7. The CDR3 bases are TGTGCCAGCAGCATGGGGGGGTTCGACACCGGGGAGCTGTTTTTT. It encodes CASSMGGFDTGELFF.

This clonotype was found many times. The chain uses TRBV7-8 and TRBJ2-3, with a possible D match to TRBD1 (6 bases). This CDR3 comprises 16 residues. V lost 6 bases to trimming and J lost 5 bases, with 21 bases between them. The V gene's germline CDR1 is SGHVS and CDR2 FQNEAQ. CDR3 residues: CASRQGWRSSGDTQYF. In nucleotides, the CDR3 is TGTGCCAGCAGACAGGGTTGGAGGTCCTCGGGAGATACGCAGTATTTT.

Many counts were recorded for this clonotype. The CDR3: CSARNRAETYNEQFF. The CDR3 DNA reads as TGCAGTGCTAGGAACAGGGCAGAAACGTACAATGAGCAGTTCTTC. This chain links TRBV20-1 with TRBJ2-1, with D possibly matching TRBD1 (6 bases). In germline, CDR1 is DFQATT, CDR2 SNEGSKA (reference sequence). V lost 3 bases to trimming and J lost 4 bases, with 16 bases between them. This CDR3 is built from 15 residues.

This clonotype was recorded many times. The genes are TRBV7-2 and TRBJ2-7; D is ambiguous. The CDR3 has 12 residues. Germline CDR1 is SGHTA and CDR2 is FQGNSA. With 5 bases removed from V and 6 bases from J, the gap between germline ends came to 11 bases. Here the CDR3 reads CASSPLRSEQYF. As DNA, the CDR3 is TGTGCCAGCAGCCCTCTCCGTAGCGAGCAGTACTTC.

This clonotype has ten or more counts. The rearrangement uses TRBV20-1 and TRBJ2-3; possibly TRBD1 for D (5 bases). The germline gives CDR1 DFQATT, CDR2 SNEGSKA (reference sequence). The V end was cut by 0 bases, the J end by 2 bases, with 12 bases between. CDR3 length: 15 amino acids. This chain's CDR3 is CSARDLQDFTDTQYF. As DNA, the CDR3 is TGCAGTGCTAGAGATCTACAGGATTTCACAGATACGCAGTATTTT.

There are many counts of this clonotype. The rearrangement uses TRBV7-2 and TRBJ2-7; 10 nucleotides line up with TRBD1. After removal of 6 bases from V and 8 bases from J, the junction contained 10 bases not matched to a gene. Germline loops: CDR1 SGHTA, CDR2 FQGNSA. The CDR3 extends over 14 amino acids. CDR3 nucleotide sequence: TGTGCCAGCAGAAAAGGGGGACAGGGGAGTAAGCAGTACTTC. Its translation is CASRKGGQGSKQYF.

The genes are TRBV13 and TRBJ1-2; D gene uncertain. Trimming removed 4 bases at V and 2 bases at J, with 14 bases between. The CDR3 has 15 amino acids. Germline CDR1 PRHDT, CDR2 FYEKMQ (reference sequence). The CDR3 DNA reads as TGTGCCAGCAGCTCGCCCTTTCCCGTAAACTATGGCTACACCTTC. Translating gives CASSSPFPVNYGYTF.

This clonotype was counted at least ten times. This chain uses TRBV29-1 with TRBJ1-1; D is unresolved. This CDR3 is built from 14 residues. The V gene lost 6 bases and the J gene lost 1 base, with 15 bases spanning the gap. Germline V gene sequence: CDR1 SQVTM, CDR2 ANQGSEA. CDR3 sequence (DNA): TGCAGCGTCTCTCCGCGGCCGGGGAACACTGAAGCTTTCTTT. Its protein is CSVSPRPGNTEAFF.

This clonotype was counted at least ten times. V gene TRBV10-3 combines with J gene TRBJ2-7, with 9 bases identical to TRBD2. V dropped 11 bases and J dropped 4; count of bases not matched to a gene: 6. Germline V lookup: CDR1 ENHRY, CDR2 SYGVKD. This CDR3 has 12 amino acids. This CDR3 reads CAVTAGGYEQYF. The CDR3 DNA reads TGTGCCGTCACAGCGGGGGGTTACGAGCAGTACTTC.

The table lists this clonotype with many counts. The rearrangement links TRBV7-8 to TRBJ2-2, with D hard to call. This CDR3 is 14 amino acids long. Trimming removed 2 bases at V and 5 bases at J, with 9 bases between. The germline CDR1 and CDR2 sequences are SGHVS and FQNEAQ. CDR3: CASSLRVSTGELFF. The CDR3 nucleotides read TGTGCCAGCAGCTTAAGAGTATCGACCGGGGAGCTGTTTTTT. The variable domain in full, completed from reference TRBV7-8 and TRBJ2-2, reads GAGVSQSPRYKVAKRGQDVALRCDPISGHVSLFWYQQALGQGPEFLTYFQNEAQLDKSGLPSDRFFAERPEGSVSTLKIQRTQQEDSAVYLCASSLRVSTGELFFGEGSRLTVL.

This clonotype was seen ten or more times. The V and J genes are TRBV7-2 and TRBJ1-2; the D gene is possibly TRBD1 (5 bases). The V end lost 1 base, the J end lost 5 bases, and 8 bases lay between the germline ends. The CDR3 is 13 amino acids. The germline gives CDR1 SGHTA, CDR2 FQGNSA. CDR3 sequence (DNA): TGTGCCAGCAGCTTAGAGGGGCGTTATGGCTACACCTTC. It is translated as CASSLEGRYGYTF. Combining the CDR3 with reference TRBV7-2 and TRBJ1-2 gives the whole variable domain GAGVSQSPSNKVTEKGKDVELRCDPISGHTALYWYRQSLGQGLEFLIYFQGNSAPDKSGLPSDRFSAERTGGSVSTLTIQRTQQEDSAVYLCASSLEGRYGYTFGSGTRLTVV.

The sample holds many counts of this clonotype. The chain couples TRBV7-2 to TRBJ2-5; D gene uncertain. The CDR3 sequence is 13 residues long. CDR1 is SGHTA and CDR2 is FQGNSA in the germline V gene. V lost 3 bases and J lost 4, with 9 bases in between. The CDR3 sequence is CASSLLLPETQYF. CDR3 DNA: TGTGCCAGCAGCTTGCTTCTCCCAGAGACCCAGTACTTC. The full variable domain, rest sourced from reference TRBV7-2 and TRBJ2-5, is GAGVSQSPSNKVTEKGKDVELRCDPISGHTALYWYRQSLGQGLEFLIYFQGNSAPDKSGLPSDRFSAERTGGSVSTLTIQRTQQEDSAVYLCASSLLLPETQYFGPGTRLLVL.

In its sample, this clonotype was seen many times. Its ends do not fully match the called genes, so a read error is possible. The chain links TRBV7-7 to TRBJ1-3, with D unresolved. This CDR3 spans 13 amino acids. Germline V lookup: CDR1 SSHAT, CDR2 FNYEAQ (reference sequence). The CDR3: CASSTSPGNTIYF. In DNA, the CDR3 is TGTGCTAGCAGTACCTCCCCTGGAAACACCATATATTTT.

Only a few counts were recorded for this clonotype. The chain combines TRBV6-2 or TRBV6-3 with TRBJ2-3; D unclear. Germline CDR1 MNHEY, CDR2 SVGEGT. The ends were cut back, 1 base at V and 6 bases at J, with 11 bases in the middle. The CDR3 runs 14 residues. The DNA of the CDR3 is TGTGCCAGCAGTTACTACCCCTCCACGGATACGCAGTATTTT. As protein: CASSYYPSTDTQYF.

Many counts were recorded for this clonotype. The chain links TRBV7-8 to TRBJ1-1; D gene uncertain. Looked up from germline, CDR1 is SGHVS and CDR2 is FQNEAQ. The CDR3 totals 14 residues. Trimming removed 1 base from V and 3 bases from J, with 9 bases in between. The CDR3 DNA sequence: TGTGCCAGCAGCTTAGTTTACTGGGACACTGAAGCTTTCTTT. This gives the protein CASSLVYWDTEAFF.

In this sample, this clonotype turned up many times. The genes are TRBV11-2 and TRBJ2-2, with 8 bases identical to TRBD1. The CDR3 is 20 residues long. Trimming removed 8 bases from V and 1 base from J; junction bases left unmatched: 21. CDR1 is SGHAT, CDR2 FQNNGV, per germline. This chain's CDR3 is CASWGTWTGTSIVNTGELFF. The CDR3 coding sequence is TGTGCCAGCTGGGGAACCTGGACAGGGACAAGCATAGTGAACACCGGGGAGCTGTTTTTT.

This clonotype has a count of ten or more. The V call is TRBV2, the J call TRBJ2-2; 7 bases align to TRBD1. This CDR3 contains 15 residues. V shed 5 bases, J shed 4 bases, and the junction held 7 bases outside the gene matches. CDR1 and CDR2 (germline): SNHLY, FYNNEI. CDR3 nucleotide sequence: TGTGCCAGCAGTCGGGACAGTATGGCCACCGGGGAGCTGTTTTTT. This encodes CASSRDSMATGELFF.

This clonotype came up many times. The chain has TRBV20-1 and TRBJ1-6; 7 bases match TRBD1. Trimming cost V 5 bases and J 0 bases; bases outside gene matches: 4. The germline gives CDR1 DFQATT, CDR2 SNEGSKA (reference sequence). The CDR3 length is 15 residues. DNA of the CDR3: TGCAGTGCTTACCGGGACAGCTCCTATAATTCACCCCTCCACTTT. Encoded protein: CSAYRDSSYNSPLHF.

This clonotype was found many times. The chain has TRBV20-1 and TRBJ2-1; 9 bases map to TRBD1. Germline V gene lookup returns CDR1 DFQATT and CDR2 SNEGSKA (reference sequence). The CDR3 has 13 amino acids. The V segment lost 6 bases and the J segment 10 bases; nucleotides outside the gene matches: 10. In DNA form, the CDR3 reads TGCAGTGCCCCGGACAGGGGCCAATACGAGCAGTTCTTC. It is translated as CSAPDRGQYEQFF.

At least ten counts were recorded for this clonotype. CDR3 sequence (DNA): TGTGCCAGCAGCCCGGGGATTCTCGCTGAAGCTTTCTTT. It encodes CASSPGILAEAFF. V usage is TRBV7-2 and J usage is TRBJ1-1, with D hard to call. The ends were cut back, 5 bases at V and 6 bases at J, with 13 bases in the middle. CDR1 and CDR2 (germline): SGHTA, FQGNSA. The CDR3 totals 13 residues.

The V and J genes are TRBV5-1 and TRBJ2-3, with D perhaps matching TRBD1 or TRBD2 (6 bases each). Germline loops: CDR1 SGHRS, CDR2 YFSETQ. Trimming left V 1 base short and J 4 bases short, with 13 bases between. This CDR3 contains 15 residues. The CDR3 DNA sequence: TGCGCCAGCAGCTTGATCCCGGAGGGGGCAGATACGCAGTATTTT. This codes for CASSLIPEGADTQYF.

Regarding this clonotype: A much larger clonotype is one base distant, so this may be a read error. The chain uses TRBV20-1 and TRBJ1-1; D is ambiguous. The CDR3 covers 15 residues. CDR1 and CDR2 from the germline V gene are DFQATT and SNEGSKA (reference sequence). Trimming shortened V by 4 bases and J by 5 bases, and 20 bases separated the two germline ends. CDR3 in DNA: TGCAGTGCTAAGGGCTCCTGGCAGGTGGGAACTGAAGCTTTCTTT. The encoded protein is CSAKGSWQVGTEAFF.